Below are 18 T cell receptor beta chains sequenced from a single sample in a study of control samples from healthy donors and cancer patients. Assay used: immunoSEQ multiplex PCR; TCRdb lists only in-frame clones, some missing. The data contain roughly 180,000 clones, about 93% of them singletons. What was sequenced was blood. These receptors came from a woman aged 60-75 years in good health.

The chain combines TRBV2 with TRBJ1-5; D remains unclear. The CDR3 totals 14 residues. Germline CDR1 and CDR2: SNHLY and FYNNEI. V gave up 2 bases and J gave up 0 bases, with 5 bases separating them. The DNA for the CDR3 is TGTGCCAGCAGTGAAAGTGATAGCAATCAGCCCCAGCATTTT. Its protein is CASSESDSNQPQHF. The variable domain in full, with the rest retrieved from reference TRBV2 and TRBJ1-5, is EPEVTQTPSHQVTQMGQEVILRCVPISNHLYFYWYRQILGQKVEFLVSFYNNEISEKSEIFDDQFSVERPDGSNFTLKIRSTKLEDSAMYFCASSESDSNQPQHFGDGTRLSIL.

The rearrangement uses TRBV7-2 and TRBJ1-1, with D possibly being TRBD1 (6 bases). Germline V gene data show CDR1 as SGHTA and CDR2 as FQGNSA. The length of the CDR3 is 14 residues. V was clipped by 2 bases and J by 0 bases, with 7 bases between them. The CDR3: CASSLQGLNTEAFF. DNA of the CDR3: TGTGCCAGCAGCTTACAGGGGCTGAACACTGAAGCTTTCTTT.

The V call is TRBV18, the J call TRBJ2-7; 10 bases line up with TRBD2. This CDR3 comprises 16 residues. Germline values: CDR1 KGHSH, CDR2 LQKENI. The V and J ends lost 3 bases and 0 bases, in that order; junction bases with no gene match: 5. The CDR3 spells CASSPSLAGSSYEQYF. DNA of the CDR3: TGTGCCAGCTCACCCTCACTAGCGGGGAGCTCCTACGAGCAGTACTTC.

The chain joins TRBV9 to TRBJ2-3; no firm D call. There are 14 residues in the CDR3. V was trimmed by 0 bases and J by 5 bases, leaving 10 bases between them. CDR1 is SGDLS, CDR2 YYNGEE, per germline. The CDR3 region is CASSVVGYGDTQYF. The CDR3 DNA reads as TGTGCCAGCAGCGTAGTAGGGTATGGAGATACGCAGTATTTT. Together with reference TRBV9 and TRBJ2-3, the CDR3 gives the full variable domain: DSGVTQTPKHLITATGQRVTLRCSPRSGDLSVYWYQQSLDQGLQFLIQYYNGEERAKGNILERFSAQQFPDLHSELNLSSLELGDSALYFCASSVVGYGDTQYFGPGTRLTVL.

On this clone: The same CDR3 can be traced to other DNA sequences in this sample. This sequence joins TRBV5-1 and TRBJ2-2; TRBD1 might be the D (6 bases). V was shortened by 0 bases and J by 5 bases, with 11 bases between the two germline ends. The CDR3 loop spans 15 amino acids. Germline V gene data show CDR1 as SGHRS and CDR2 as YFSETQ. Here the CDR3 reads CASSLAGTGTGELFF. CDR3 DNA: TGCGCCAGCAGCTTGGCAGGAACAGGGACCGGGGAGCTGTTTTTT.

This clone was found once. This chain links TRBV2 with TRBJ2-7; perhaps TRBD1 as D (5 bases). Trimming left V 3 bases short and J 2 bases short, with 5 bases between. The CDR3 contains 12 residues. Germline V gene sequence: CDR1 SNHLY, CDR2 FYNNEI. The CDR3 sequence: CASSDRAYEQYF. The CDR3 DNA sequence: TGTGCCAGCAGTGACAGGGCCTACGAGCAGTACTTC.

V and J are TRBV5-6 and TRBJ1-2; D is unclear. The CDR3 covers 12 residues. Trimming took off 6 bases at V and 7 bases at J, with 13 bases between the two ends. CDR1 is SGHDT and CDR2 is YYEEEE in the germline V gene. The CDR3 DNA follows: TGTGCCAGCACCCTCGGGCGGGGTGGCTACACCTTC. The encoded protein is CASTLGRGGYTF.

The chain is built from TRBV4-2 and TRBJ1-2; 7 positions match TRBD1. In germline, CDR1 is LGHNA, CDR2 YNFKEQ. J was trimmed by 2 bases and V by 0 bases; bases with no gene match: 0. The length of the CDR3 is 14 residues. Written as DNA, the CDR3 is TGTGCCAGCAGCCAAGAGGACAGGAACTATGGCTACACCTTC. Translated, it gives CASSQEDRNYGYTF.

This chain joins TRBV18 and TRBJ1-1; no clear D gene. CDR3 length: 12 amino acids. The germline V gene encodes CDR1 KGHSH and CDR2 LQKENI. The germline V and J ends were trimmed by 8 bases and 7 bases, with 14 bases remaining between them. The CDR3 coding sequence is TGTGCCAGCAAACACCGGCTAGGTGAAGCTTTCTTT. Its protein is CASKHRLGEAFF. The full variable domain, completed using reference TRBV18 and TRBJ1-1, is NAGVMQNPRHLVRRRGQEARLRCSPMKGHSHVYWYRQLPEEGLKFMVYLQKENIIDESGMPKERFSAEFPKEGPSILRIQQVVRGDSAAYFCASKHRLGEAFFGQGTRLTVV.

The CDR3 here is CASSMAANYGYTF. The CDR3 DNA follows: TGTGCCAGTAGTATGGCGGCTAACTATGGCTACACCTTC. The V and J genes are TRBV19 and TRBJ1-2; D remains unclear. In germline, CDR1 is LNHDA, CDR2 SQIVND (reference sequence). Trimming left V 3 bases short and J 0 bases short, with 5 bases between. The CDR3 is 13 residues long.

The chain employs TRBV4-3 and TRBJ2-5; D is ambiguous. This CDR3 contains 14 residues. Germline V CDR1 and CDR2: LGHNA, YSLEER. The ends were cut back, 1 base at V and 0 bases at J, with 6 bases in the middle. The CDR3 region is CASSQGPYQETQYF. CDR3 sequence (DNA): TGCGCCAGCAGCCAAGGGCCGTACCAAGAGACCCAGTACTTC.

CDR3 residues: CASSFSGEISGNTIYF. The CDR3 coding sequence is TGCGCCAGCAGCTTTAGCGGAGAGATCTCTGGAAACACCATATATTTT. The rearrangement uses TRBV5-1 and TRBJ1-3; D remains ambiguous. The V end was cut by 2 bases, the J end by 0 bases, with 12 bases between. The germline CDR1 and CDR2 sequences are SGHRS and YFSETQ. The CDR3 has 16 residues.

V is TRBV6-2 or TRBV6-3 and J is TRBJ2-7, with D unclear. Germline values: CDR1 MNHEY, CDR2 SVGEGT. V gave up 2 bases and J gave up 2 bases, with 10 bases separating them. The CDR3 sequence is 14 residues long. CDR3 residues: CASSYGSVPYEQYF. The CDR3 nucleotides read TGTGCCAGCAGTTACGGGTCCGTCCCCTACGAGCAGTACTTC.

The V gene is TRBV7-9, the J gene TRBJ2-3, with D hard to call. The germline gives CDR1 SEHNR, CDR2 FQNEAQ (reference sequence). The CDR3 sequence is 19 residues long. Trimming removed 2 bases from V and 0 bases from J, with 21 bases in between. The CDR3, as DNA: TGTGCCAGCAGCTTACCCGTTTCGGGCGCGGCCCCTAGCACAGATACGCAGTATTTT. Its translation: CASSLPVSGAAPSTDTQYF. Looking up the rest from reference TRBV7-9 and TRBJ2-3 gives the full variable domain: DTGVSQNPRHKITKRGQNVTFRCDPISEHNRLYWYRQTLGQGPEFLTYFQNEAQLEKSRLLSDRFSAERPKGSFSTLEIQRTEQGDSAMYLCASSLPVSGAAPSTDTQYFGPGTRLTVL.

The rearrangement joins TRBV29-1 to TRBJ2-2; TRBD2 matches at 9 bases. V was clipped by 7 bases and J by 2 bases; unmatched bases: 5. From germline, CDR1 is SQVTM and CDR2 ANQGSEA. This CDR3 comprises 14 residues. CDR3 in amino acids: CSAAGGPNTGELFF. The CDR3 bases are TGCAGCGCCGCGGGGGGGCCCAACACCGGGGAGCTGTTTTTT.

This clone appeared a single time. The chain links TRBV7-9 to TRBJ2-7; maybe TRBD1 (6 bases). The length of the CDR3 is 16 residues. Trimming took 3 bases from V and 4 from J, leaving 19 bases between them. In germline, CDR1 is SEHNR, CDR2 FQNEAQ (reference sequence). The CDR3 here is CASSLGKSGGRYEQYF. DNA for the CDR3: TGTGCCAGCAGCTTGGGGAAAAGTGGGGGCAGGTACGAGCAGTACTTC.

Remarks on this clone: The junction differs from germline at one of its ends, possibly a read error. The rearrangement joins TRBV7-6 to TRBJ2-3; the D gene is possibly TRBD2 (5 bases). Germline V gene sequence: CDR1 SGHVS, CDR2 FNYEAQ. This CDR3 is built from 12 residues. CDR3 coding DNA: TGTGCCAGCAGCCTAGCTAAAGATACGCAGTATTTT. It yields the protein CASSLAKDTQYF.

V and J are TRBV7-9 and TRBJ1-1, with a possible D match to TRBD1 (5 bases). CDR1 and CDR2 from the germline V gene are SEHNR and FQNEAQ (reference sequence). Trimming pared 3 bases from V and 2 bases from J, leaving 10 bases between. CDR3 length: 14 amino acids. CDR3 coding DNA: TGTGCCAGCAGCTTTCTAAGGGGAAACACTGAAGCTTTCTTT. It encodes CASSFLRGNTEAFF. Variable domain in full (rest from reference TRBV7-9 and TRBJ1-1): DTGVSQNPRHKITKRGQNVTFRCDPISEHNRLYWYRQTLGQGPEFLTYFQNEAQLEKSRLLSDRFSAERPKGSFSTLEIQRTEQGDSAMYLCASSFLRGNTEAFFGQGTRLTVV.